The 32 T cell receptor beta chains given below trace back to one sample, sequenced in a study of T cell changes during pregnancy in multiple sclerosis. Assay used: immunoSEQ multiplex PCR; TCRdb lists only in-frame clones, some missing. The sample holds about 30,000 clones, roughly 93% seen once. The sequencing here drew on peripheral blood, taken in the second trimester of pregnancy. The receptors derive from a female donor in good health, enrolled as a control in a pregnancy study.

CDR3 sequence reads: CASSLRGEAYEQYF. In DNA form, the CDR3 reads TGTGCCAGCAGTTTAAGAGGTGAAGCCTACGAGCAGTACTTC. The chain is built from TRBV28 and TRBJ2-7; D remains ambiguous. The CDR3 runs to 14 residues. V lost 2 bases, J lost 2 bases, and 10 bases lay in between. Germline CDR1 MDHEN, CDR2 SYDVKM.

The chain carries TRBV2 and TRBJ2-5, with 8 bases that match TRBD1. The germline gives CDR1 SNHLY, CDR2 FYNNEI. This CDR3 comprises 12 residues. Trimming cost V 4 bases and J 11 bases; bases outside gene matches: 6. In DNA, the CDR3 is TGTGCCAGCAGTGGGACAGGGTGGGAGCAGTACTTC. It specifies CASSGTGWEQYF.

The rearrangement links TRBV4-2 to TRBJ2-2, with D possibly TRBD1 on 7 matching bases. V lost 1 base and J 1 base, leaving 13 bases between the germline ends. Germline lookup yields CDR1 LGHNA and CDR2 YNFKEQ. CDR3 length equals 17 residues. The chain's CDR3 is CASSQGGGTENTGELFF. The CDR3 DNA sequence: TGTGCCAGCAGCCAAGGTGGAGGGACAGAGAACACCGGGGAGCTGTTTTTT.

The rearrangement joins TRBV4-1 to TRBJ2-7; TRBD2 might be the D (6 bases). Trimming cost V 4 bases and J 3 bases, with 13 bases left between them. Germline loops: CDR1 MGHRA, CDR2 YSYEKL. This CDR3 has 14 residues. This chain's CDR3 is CASSPGEQYYEQYF. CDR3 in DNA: TGCGCCAGCAGCCCGGGGGAACAGTACTACGAGCAGTACTTC.

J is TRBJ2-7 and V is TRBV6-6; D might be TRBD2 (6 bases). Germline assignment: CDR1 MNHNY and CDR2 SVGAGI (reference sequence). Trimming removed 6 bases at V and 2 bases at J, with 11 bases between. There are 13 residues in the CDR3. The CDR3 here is CASSARETYEQYF. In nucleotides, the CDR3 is TGTGCCAGCAGCGCTCGGGAGACCTACGAGCAGTACTTC.

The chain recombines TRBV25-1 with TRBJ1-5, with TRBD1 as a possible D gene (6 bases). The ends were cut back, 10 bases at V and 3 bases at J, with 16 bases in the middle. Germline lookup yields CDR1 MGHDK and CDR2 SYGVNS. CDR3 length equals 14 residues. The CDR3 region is CATSPWTDNQPQHF. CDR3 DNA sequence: TGTGCCACCAGCCCCTGGACAGACAATCAGCCCCAGCATTTT.

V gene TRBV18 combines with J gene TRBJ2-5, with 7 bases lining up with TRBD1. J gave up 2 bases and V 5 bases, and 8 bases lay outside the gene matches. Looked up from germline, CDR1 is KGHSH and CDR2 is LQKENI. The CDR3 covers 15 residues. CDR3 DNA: TGTGCCAGCTCAACCCGACAGGGCATACAAGAGACCCAGTACTTC. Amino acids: CASSTRQGIQETQYF.

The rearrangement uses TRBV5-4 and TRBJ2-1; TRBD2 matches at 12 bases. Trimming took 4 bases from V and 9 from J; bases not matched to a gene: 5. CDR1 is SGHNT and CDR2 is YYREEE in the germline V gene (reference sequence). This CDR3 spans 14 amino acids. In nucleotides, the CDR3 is TGTGCCAGCAGCCAGACTAGCGGGAGCCTTGAGCAGTTCTTC. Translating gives CASSQTSGSLEQFF.

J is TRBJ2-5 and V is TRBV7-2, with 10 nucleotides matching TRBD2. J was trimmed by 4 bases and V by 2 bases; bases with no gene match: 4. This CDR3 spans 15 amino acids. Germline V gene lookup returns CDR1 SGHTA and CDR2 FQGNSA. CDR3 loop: CASSLQRGGGETQYF. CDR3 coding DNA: TGTGCCAGCAGCTTACAGCGGGGGGGCGGAGAGACCCAGTACTTC.

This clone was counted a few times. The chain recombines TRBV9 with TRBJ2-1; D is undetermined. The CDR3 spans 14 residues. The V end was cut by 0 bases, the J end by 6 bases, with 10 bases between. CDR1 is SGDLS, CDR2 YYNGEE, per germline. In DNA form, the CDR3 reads TGTGCCAGCAGCGTAGGTAGTTTTTCCAATGAGCAGTTCTTC. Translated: CASSVGSFSNEQFF.

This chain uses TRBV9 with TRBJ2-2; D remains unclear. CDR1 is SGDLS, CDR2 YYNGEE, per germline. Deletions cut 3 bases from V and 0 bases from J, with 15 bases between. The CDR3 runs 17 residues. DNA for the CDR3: TGTGCCAGCAGCGCCGGCCCCCAGACACCGAACACCGGGGAGCTGTTTTTT. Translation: CASSAGPQTPNTGELFF.

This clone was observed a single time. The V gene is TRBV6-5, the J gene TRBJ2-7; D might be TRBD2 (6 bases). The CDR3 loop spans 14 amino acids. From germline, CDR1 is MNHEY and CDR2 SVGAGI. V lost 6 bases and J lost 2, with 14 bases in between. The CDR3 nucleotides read TGTGCCAGCAGCCCCGGGGGTGGACCCTACGAGCAGTACTTC. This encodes CASSPGGGPYEQYF.

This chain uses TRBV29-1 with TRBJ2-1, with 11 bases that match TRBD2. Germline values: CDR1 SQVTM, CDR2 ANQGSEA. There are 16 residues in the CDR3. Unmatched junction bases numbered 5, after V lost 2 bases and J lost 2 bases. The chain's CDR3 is CSVEPIAGGTYNEQFF. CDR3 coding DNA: TGCAGCGTTGAACCAATAGCGGGGGGGACCTACAATGAGCAGTTCTTC.

Here the CDR3 reads CASSVLGQGAGNTIYF. The CDR3 nucleotides read TGTGCCAGCAGCGTATTAGGGCAGGGGGCTGGAAACACCATATATTTT. The chain combines TRBV9 with TRBJ1-3, with TRBD1 matching 7 bases. The V gene's germline CDR1 is SGDLS and CDR2 YYNGEE. V was clipped by 1 base and J by 2 bases; unmatched bases: 6. CDR3 length: 16 amino acids.

The CDR3 DNA sequence: TGTGCCAGCAGCAGCGGACTTGTCTACGAGCAGTACTTC. This translates into CASSSGLVYEQYF. V usage is TRBV7-9 and J usage is TRBJ2-7; possible D gene TRBD2, 5 bases. This CDR3 contains 13 residues. Germline CDR1 reads SEHNR; CDR2 reads FQNEAQ (reference sequence). Trimming cost V 5 bases and J 3 bases, with 11 bases left between them.

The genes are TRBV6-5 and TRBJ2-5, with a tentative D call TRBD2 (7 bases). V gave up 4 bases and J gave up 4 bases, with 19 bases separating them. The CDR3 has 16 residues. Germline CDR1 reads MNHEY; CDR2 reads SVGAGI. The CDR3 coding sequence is TGTGCCAGCAGTTCGAAGGGGGGGGTAGGGGGAGAGACCCAGTACTTC. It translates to CASSSKGGVGGETQYF.

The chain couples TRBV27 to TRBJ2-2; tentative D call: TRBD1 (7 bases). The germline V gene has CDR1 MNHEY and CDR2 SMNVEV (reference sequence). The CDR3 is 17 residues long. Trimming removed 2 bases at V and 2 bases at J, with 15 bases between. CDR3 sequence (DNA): TGTGCCAGCAGTTTAAGGGCGGGACAGTTAAACACCGGGGAGCTGTTTTTT. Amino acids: CASSLRAGQLNTGELFF.

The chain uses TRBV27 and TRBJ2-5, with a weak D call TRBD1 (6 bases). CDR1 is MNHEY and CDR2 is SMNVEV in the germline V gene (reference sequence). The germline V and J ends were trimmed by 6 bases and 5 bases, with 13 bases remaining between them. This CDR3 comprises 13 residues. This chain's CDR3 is CASSQQGPETQYF. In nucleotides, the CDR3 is TGTGCCAGCAGCCAACAGGGCCCCGAGACCCAGTACTTC.

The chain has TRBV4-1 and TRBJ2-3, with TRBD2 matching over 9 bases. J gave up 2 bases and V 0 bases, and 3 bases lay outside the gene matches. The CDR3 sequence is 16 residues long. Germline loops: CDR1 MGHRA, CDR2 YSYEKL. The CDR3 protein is CASSQEGGGVTDTQYF. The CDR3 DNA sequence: TGCGCCAGCAGCCAAGAGGGCGGGGGGGTCACAGATACGCAGTATTTT.

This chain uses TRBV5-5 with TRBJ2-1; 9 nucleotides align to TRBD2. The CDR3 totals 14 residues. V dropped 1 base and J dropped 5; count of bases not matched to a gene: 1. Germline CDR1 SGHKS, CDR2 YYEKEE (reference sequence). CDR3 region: CASSLRLADNEQFF. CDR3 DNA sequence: TGTGCCAGCAGCTTGAGACTAGCGGACAATGAGCAGTTCTTC.

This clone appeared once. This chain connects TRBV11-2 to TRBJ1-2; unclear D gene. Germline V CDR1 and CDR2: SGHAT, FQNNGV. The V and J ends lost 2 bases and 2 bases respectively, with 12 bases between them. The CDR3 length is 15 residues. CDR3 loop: CASSLSAGGNYGYTF. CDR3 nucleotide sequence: TGTGCCAGCAGCTTATCGGCAGGAGGAAACTATGGCTACACCTTC.

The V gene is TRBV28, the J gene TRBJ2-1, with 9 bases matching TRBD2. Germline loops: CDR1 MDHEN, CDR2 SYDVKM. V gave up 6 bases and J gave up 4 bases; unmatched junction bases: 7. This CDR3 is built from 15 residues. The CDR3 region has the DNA TGTGCCAGCAGCTTAGCGGGAGCCCCATACAATGAGCAGTTCTTC. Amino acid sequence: CASSLAGAPYNEQFF.

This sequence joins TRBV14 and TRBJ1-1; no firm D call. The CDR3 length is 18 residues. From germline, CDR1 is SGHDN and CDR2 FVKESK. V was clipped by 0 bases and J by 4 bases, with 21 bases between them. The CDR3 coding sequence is TGTGCCAGCAGCCAAGATCTTTATAACCGAAGGTGGAGCACTGAAGCTTTCTTT. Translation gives CASSQDLYNRRWSTEAFF.

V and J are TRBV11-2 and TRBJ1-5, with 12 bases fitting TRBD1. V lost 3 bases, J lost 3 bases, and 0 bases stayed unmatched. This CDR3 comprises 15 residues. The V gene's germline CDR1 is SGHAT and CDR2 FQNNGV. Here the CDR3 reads CASSLGQGANQPQHF. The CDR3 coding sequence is TGTGCCAGCAGCTTGGGACAGGGGGCCAATCAGCCCCAGCATTTT.

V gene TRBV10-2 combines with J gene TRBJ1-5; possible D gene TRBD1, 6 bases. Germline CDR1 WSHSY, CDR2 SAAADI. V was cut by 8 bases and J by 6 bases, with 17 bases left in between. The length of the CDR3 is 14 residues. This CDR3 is CASGVGGLSQPQHF. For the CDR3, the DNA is TGCGCCAGCGGGGTAGGGGGTCTGAGTCAGCCCCAGCATTTT.

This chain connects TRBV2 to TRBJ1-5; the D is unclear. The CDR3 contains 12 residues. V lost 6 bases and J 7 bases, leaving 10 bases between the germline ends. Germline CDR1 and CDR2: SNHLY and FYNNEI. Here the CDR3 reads CASSGGRQPQHF. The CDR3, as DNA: TGTGCCAGCAGCGGCGGGAGGCAGCCCCAGCATTTT.

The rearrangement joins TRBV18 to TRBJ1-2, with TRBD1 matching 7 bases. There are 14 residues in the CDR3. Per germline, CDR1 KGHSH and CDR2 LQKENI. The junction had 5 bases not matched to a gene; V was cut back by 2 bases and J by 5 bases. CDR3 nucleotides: TGTGCCAGCTCACCAGGAGGCAGGGGGTATGGCTACACCTTC. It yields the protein CASSPGGRGYGYTF.

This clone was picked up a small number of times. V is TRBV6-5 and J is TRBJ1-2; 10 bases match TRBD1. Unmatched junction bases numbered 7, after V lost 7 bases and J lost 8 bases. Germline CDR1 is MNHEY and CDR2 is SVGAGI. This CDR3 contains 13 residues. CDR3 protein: CASTRGQGKGYTF. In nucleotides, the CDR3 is TGTGCCAGCACCAGGGGACAGGGGAAGGGCTACACCTTC.

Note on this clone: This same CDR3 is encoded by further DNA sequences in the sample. The DNA of the CDR3 is TGTGCCAGCAGTTCCGGGTCCCGTACCAGACGTTCCTACGAGCAGTACTTC. This gives the protein CASSSGSRTRRSYEQYF. The chain employs TRBV28 and TRBJ2-7; no reliable D call. Trimming stripped 4 bases from V and 1 base from J, with 20 bases between. This CDR3 has 17 amino acids. Germline V gene lookup returns CDR1 MDHEN and CDR2 SYDVKM. Complete variable domain (other parts from reference TRBV28 and TRBJ2-7): DVKVTQSSRYLVKRTGEKVFLECVQDMDHENMFWYRQDPGLGLRLIYFSYDVKMKEKGDIPEGYSVSREKKERFSLILESASTNQTSMYLCASSSGSRTRRSYEQYFGPGTRLTVT.

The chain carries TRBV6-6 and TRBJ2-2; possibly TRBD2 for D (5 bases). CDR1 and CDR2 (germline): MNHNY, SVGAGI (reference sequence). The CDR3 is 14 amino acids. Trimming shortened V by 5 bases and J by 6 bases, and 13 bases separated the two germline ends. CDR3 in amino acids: CASSPFLEAGELFF. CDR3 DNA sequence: TGTGCCAGCAGTCCTTTTCTGGAGGCCGGGGAGCTGTTTTTT.

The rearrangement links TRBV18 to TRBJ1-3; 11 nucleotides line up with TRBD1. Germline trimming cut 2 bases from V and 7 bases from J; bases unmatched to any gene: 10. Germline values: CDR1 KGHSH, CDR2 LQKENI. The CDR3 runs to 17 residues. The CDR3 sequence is CASSPGPGQGADNTIYF. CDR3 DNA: TGTGCCAGCTCACCAGGCCCCGGACAGGGGGCGGACAACACCATATATTTT.

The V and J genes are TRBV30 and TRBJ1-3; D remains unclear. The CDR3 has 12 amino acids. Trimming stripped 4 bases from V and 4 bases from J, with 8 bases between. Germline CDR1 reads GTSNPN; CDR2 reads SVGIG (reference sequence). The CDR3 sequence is CAWKAGGNTIYF. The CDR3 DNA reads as TGTGCCTGGAAGGCCGGGGGAAACACCATATATTTT.